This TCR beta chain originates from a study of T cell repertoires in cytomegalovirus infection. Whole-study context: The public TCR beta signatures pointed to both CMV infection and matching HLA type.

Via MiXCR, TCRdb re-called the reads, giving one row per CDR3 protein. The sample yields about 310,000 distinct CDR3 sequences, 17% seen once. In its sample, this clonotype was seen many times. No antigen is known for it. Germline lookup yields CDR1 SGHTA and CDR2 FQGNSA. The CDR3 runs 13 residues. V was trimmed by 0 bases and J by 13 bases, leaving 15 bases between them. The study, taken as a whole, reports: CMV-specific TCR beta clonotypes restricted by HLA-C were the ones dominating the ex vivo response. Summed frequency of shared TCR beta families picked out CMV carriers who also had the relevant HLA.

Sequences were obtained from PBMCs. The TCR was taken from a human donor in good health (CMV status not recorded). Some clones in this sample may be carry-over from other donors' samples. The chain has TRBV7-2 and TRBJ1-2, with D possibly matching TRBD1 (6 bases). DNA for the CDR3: TGTGCCAGCAGCTTAGCCTCCAGGGGAGGAGGCACCTTC. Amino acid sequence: CASSLASRGGGTF.